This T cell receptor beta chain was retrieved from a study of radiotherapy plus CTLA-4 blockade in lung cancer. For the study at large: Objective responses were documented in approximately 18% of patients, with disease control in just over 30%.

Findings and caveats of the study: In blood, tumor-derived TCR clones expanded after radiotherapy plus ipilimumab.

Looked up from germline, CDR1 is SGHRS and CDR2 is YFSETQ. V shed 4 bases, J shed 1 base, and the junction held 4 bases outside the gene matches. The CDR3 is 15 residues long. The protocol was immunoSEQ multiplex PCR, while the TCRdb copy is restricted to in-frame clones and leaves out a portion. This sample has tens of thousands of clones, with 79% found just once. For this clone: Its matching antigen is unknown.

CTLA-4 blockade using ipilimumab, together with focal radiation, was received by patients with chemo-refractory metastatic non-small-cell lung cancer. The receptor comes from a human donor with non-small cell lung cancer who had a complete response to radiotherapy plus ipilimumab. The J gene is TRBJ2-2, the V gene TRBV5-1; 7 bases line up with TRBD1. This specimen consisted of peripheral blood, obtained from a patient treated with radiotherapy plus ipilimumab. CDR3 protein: CASSIQGWNTGELFF. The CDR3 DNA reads TGCGCCAGCAGCATACAGGGGTGGAACACCGGGGAGCTGTTTTTT.